Listed here are 27 T cell receptor beta chains from one sample, sequenced in a study of cytomegalovirus exposure and HLA in healthy donors. The data were produced by immunoSEQ multiplex PCR, yet TCRdb's version contains in-frame clones alone and is incomplete. The table records 250,000 to 300,000 clones, roughly 85% of them present only once. The sequenced sample was PBMCs. These receptors all stem from a woman aged 18-29 years in good health and CMV-seronegative.

The chain carries TRBV6-5 and TRBJ1-6; 9 bases are shared with TRBD1. With 9 bases clipped from V and 7 bases from J, the junction kept 4 bases outside the gene matches. This CDR3 has 13 amino acids. Germline values: CDR1 MNHEY, CDR2 SVGAGI. CDR3 DNA sequence: TGTGCCAGTGGACAGGGGAAAAATTCACCCCTCCACTTT. Translated: CASGQGKNSPLHF.

The chain employs TRBV2 and TRBJ2-6; unclear D gene. The CDR3 extends over 15 amino acids. Trimming removed 7 bases from V and 2 bases from J, with 12 bases in between. In germline, CDR1 is SNHLY, CDR2 FYNNEI. CDR3 protein: CASNPRVPGANVLTF. In nucleotides, the CDR3 is TGTGCCAGCAATCCACGGGTCCCTGGGGCCAACGTCCTGACTTTC.

The V and J genes are TRBV23-1 and TRBJ1-5; 9 nucleotides match TRBD1. TRBV23-1 is an open reading frame, and its role is uncertain. Unmatched junction bases numbered 12, after V lost 2 bases and J lost 7 bases. CDR3 length: 17 residues. The CDR3 DNA is TGCGCCAGCAGTCAAAAAACCCGGGACAGGGAGGAACAGCCCCAGCATTTT. Encoded protein: CASSQKTRDREEQPQHF.

The chain links TRBV30 to TRBJ2-1; 14 bases are shared with TRBD2. With 2 bases clipped from V and 9 bases from J, the junction kept 18 bases outside the gene matches. From germline, CDR1 is GTSNPN and CDR2 SVGIG (reference sequence). This CDR3 has 19 amino acids. CDR3 protein: CAWSRSSAGTSGSESEQFF. CDR3 DNA sequence: TGTGCCTGGAGTAGATCGTCGGCGGGGACTAGCGGGAGCGAGAGTGAGCAGTTCTTC. Full variable domain (remainder filled in from reference TRBV30 and TRBJ2-1): SQTIHQWPATLVQPVGSPLSLECTVEGTSNPNLYWYRQAAGRGLQLLFYSVGIGQISSEVPQNLSASRPQDRQFILSSKKLLLSDSGFYLCAWSRSSAGTSGSESEQFFGPGTRLTVL.

The CDR3 coding sequence is TGTGCCTGGACAACGAGTGAGACCCAGTACTTC. Its translation: CAWTTSETQYF. The gene calls are TRBV30 and TRBJ2-5; D is ambiguous. In germline, CDR1 is GTSNPN, CDR2 SVGIG (reference sequence). This CDR3 spans 11 amino acids. With 4 bases removed from V and 5 bases from J, the gap between germline ends came to 8 bases.

The J gene is TRBJ1-1, the V gene TRBV27; TRBD1 matches at 7 bases. The CDR3 runs 14 residues. Trimming at V came to 3 bases and at J to 3 bases, leaving 4 bases not matched to a gene. In germline, CDR1 is MNHEY, CDR2 SMNVEV (reference sequence). CDR3 sequence: CASSFLGGDTEAFF. CDR3 nucleotides: TGTGCCAGCAGTTTTTTAGGGGGCGACACTGAAGCTTTCTTT.

The count of this clone is one. DNA for the CDR3: TGTGCCAGCAGTTTATCAGTGAGCAGGGGCTACAACTACGAGCAGTACTTC. Amino acid sequence: CASSLSVSRGYNYEQYF. The rearrangement joins TRBV28 to TRBJ2-7, with D tentatively TRBD1 (6 bases). Germline assignment: CDR1 MDHEN and CDR2 SYDVKM. V lost 1 base and J lost 3, with 19 bases in between. The CDR3 spans 17 residues.

The chain joins TRBV7-8 to TRBJ1-5; TRBD1 matches at 9 bases. Germline V CDR1 and CDR2: SGHVS, FQNEAQ. The CDR3 is 14 residues long. V lost 5 bases to trimming and J lost 6 bases; unmatched junction nucleotides: 5. CDR3 nucleotide sequence: TGTGCCAGCAGCCCGGACAGGGGAGTTCAGCCCCAGCATTTT. It is translated as CASSPDRGVQPQHF.

The V gene is TRBV4-3, the J gene TRBJ1-3; perhaps TRBD1 as D (5 bases). Germline CDR1 is LGHNA and CDR2 is YSLEER. The CDR3 extends over 17 amino acids. V lost 0 bases and J 0 bases, leaving 12 bases between the germline ends. CDR3 sequence reads: CASSQDPGLLSGNTIYF. The CDR3, as DNA: TGCGCCAGCAGCCAAGACCCAGGGCTTCTCTCTGGAAACACCATATATTTT.

The chain couples TRBV9 to TRBJ2-5, with 8 bases lining up with TRBD2. Germline values: CDR1 SGDLS, CDR2 YYNGEE. There are 15 residues in the CDR3. The J segment lost 0 bases and the V segment lost 0 bases, leaving 1 base of the junction unmatched. The CDR3: CASSVGLAHQETQYF. CDR3 DNA sequence: TGTGCCAGCAGCGTAGGACTAGCGCACCAAGAGACCCAGTACTTC.

As for this clone: Other DNA sequences in the same sample also yield this CDR3. The CDR3 DNA reads TGTGCCTGGAGCACCAGGGGCTACGAGCAGTACTTC. Translated: CAWSTRGYEQYF. The chain recombines TRBV30 with TRBJ2-7, with a weak D call TRBD1 (6 bases). Trimming took 3 bases from V and 3 from J, leaving 9 bases between them. CDR3 length equals 12 residues. Per germline, CDR1 GTSNPN and CDR2 SVGIG (reference sequence).

This chain links TRBV7-9 with TRBJ1-6; 7 bases fit TRBD1. V dropped 3 bases and J dropped 7; count of bases not matched to a gene: 6. The CDR3 is 15 amino acids. The germline gives CDR1 SEHNR, CDR2 FQNEAQ (reference sequence). The CDR3 is CASSLRGLENSPLHF. The CDR3 bases are TGTGCCAGCAGCTTGAGGGGGCTGGAGAATTCACCCCTCCACTTT.

V usage is TRBV27 and J usage is TRBJ1-1; unclear D gene. The CDR3 totals 14 residues. The V end was cut by 3 bases, the J end by 4 bases, with 12 bases between. The germline CDR1 and CDR2 sequences are MNHEY and SMNVEV (reference sequence). CDR3 sequence reads: CASSLAGEGTEAFF. The CDR3 nucleotides read TGTGCCAGCAGTTTGGCGGGTGAAGGCACTGAAGCTTTCTTT.

The V and J genes are TRBV5-1 and TRBJ1-5; TRBD1 might be the D (5 bases). Germline V lookup: CDR1 SGHRS, CDR2 YFSETQ. There are 14 residues in the CDR3. Deletions cut 0 bases from V and 7 bases from J, with 11 bases between. The chain's CDR3 is CASSLGGVSQPQHF. Here the CDR3 DNA reads TGCGCCAGCAGCTTGGGGGGGGTTTCACAGCCCCAGCATTTT.

V is TRBV7-6 and J is TRBJ1-3; D gene ambiguous. The V end lost 8 bases, the J end lost 1 base, and 6 bases lay between the germline ends. Germline assignment: CDR1 SGHVS and CDR2 FNYEAQ. CDR3 length equals 12 residues. In DNA, the CDR3 is TGTGCCAGCGGGGAGTCTGGAAACACCATATATTTT. Translating it yields CASGESGNTIYF.

The rearrangement links TRBV27 to TRBJ1-1; a weak D match, TRBD1 (5 bases). V shed 7 bases and J shed 10 bases, with 22 bases lying between them. Germline-derived CDR1 and CDR2 are MNHEY and SMNVEV (reference sequence). The CDR3 totals 14 residues. CDR3 in amino acids: CASNPDPFRDAAFF. The CDR3, as DNA: TGTGCCAGCAACCCTGACCCGTTCAGGGATGCAGCTTTCTTT.

This clone was seen a handful of times. The chain uses TRBV6-5 and TRBJ2-1, with D possibly being TRBD2 (6 bases). The CDR3 length is 14 residues. Per germline, CDR1 MNHEY and CDR2 SVGAGI. V was trimmed by 6 bases and J by 2 bases, leaving 11 bases between them. The CDR3 sequence: CASSGTGPYNEQFF. The CDR3 bases are TGTGCCAGCAGCGGGACTGGACCCTACAATGAGCAGTTCTTC.

This sequence joins TRBV5-6 and TRBJ1-2; tentative D call: TRBD1 (5 bases). The germline V and J ends were trimmed by 4 bases and 6 bases, with 13 bases remaining between them. There are 13 residues in the CDR3. CDR1 SGHDT and CDR2 YYEEEE come from the germline V gene. The CDR3 DNA is TGTGCCAGCAGCCCCACAGGCAAGAATGGCTACACCTTC. It translates to CASSPTGKNGYTF.

The chain recombines TRBV6-7 with TRBJ1-3; TRBD1 might be the D (5 bases). TRBV6-7 is an open reading frame, and its role is uncertain. The CDR3 contains 14 residues. V was pared by 5 bases and J by 2 bases, with 10 bases between. CDR3 residues: CASSPGFTGNTIYF. In DNA, the CDR3 is TGTGCCAGCAGTCCAGGGTTTACTGGAAACACCATATATTTT.

The chain couples TRBV6-4 to TRBJ1-6, with D possibly being TRBD1 (5 bases). This CDR3 is built from 13 residues. The germline V gene has CDR1 MRHNA and CDR2 SNTAGT. V lost 6 bases, J lost 7 bases, and 10 bases lay in between. The CDR3 here is CASSPRGNSPLHF. The CDR3 DNA is TGTGCCAGCAGCCCCCGGGGGAATTCACCCCTCCACTTT.

The chain combines TRBV18 with TRBJ1-4; 7 bases are a match to TRBD1. Per the germline V gene, CDR1 is KGHSH and CDR2 is LQKENI. After removal of 3 bases from V and 5 bases from J, the junction contained 6 bases not matched to a gene. CDR3 length: 15 residues. In DNA, the CDR3 is TGTGCCAGCTCACCCCCGACAGGGTACAATGAAAAACTGTTTTTT. Its protein product is CASSPPTGYNEKLFF.

This rearrangement joins TRBV7-6 to TRBJ1-1, with 7 positions matching TRBD1. Germline V gives CDR1 SGHVS, CDR2 FNYEAQ. V was pared by 5 bases and J by 7 bases, with 4 bases of the junction left unmatched. The CDR3 totals 12 residues. DNA of the CDR3: TGTGCCAGCAGCCCGGGGACAGATGAAGCTTTCTTT. Its protein product is CASSPGTDEAFF. Together with reference TRBV7-6 and TRBJ1-1, the CDR3 gives the full variable domain: GAGVSQSPRYKVTKRGQDVALRCDPISGHVSLYWYRQALGQGPEFLTYFNYEAQQDKSGLPNDRFSAERPEGSISTLTIQRTEQRDSAMYRCASSPGTDEAFFGQGTRLTVV.

In this sample, this clone turned up once. The V call is TRBV5-4, the J call TRBJ1-2; 9 positions match TRBD1. Looked up from germline, CDR1 is SGHNT and CDR2 is YYREEE (reference sequence). The V gene end was trimmed by 1 base and the J gene end by 4 bases; junction bases not matched to a gene: 5. The CDR3 spans 15 residues. CDR3 loop: CASSLWDRVLYGYTF. The DNA of the CDR3 is TGTGCCAGCAGCTTGTGGGACAGGGTCCTCTATGGCTACACCTTC.

CDR3 DNA sequence: TGTGCCAGCAGCACGCTATATGGCTACACCTTC. Amino acid sequence: CASSTLYGYTF. This chain connects TRBV11-3 to TRBJ1-2; D is unresolved. Germline V gene sequence: CDR1 SGHNT, CDR2 YENEEA. Trimming shortened V by 5 bases and J by 5 bases, and 6 bases separated the two germline ends. The CDR3 loop spans 11 amino acids. Drawing the rest from reference TRBV11-3 and TRBJ1-2, the complete variable domain is EAGVVQSPRYKIIEKKQPVAFWCNPISGHNTLYWYLQNLGQGPELLIRYENEEAVDDSQLPKDRFSAERLKGVDSTLKIQPAELGDSAVYLCASSTLYGYTFGSGTRLTVV.

This chain connects TRBV7-2 to TRBJ2-5; D unresolved. The V gene lost 3 bases and the J gene lost 2 bases, with 4 bases spanning the gap. Germline CDR1 SGHTA, CDR2 FQGNSA. The CDR3 runs to 12 residues. This CDR3 reads CASSLQQETQYF. For the CDR3, the DNA is TGTGCCAGCAGCTTGCAGCAAGAGACCCAGTACTTC. Together with reference TRBV7-2 and TRBJ2-5, the CDR3 gives the full variable domain: GAGVSQSPSNKVTEKGKDVELRCDPISGHTALYWYRQSLGQGLEFLIYFQGNSAPDKSGLPSDRFSAERTGGSVSTLTIQRTQQEDSAVYLCASSLQQETQYFGPGTRLLVL.

The table lists this clone with many counts. Different DNA sequences within this sample yield the same CDR3. The chain carries TRBV6-1 and TRBJ2-7; 7 bases align to TRBD2. This CDR3 spans 15 amino acids. Germline CDR1 is MNHNS and CDR2 is SASEGT. Losses at the gene ends were 1 base for V and 1 base for J; bases not matched to a gene: 4. This CDR3 reads CASSEEASGSYEQYF. DNA for the CDR3: TGTGCCAGCAGTGAAGAGGCTAGCGGATCCTACGAGCAGTACTTC.

This chain uses TRBV7-2 with TRBJ2-1; 8 nucleotides match TRBD2. Germline assignment: CDR1 SGHTA and CDR2 FQGNSA. This CDR3 has 14 amino acids. Unmatched junction bases numbered 5, after V lost 5 bases and J lost 5 bases. CDR3 residues: CASSSGGANNEQFF. The CDR3 DNA is TGTGCCAGCAGCAGCGGGGGAGCCAACAATGAGCAGTTCTTC.